Listed below are T cell receptor beta chains from one sample, sequenced in a study of patients and donors after allogeneic stem cell transplantation. TCRdb analysed the RT-PCR reads with MiXCR anew, one entry per CDR3 protein. The repertoire holds under 170,000 distinct CDR3 sequences, over 30% seen once, with around 50% in the top ten. The sample comprised blood, either unsorted or a sorted T cell fraction (not recorded which). The source of these receptors is a human donor who was either an allogeneic HSCT recipient or a stem cell or donor lymphocyte infusion donor (not recorded which). It is not recorded whose cells these are; they may come from a transplant donor. The conserved cysteine and the conserved F or W are not part of the CDR3 here.

j_call: TRBJ1-5; v_call: TRBV12-3/TRBV12-4; cdr3_aa: ASSLGGRGPEANNQPQH
j_call: TRBJ1-6; v_call: TRBV6-5; cdr3_aa: ASSYYRGRADNSPLH
j_call: TRBJ1-4; v_call: TRBV5-6; cdr3_aa: ASSLRRGFNEKLF
j_call: TRBJ1-2; v_call: TRBV28; cdr3_aa: ASSSYYGYT
j_call: TRBJ1-2; v_call: TRBV12-3/TRBV12-4; cdr3_aa: ASSSDRGMDGYT
j_call: TRBJ1-1; v_call: TRBV12-3/TRBV12-4; cdr3_aa: ASSLGHQNTEAF
j_call: TRBJ2-1; v_call: TRBV4-3; cdr3_aa: ASSQDRESDEQF
j_call: TRBJ1-1; v_call: TRBV6-5; cdr3_aa: ASSAPGGRTEAF
j_call: TRBJ1-4; v_call: TRBV16; cdr3_aa: ASSFRTGLEEKLF
j_call: TRBJ1-2; v_call: TRBV3-1; cdr3_aa: ASSQGEWGYT
j_call: TRBJ2-7; v_call: TRBV5-5; cdr3_aa: ASSYVAGNSYEQY
j_call: TRBJ2-2; v_call: TRBV28; cdr3_aa: ASSLWLNLGSGELF
j_call: TRBJ1-1; v_call: TRBV12-3/TRBV12-4; cdr3_aa: ASSLGPGGASTEAF
j_call: TRBJ1-3; v_call: TRBV7-2; cdr3_aa: ASTPYRESGNTIY
j_call: TRBJ1-4; v_call: TRBV4-3; cdr3_aa: ASSRRQAGDEKLF
j_call: TRBJ2-1; v_call: TRBV27; cdr3_aa: ASVLLAGGHNEQF
j_call: TRBJ2-3; v_call: TRBV9; cdr3_aa: ASSVGPGGTDTQY
j_call: TRBJ1-2; v_call: TRBV20-1; cdr3_aa: SQGVSYGYT
j_call: TRBJ2-3; v_call: TRBV27; cdr3_aa: ASSPGLAGGTDTQY
j_call: TRBJ1-4; v_call: TRBV20-1; cdr3_aa: SARTVFNEKLF
j_call: TRBJ1-1; v_call: TRBV12-3/TRBV12-4; cdr3_aa: ASSLVQGITEAF
j_call: TRBJ1-2; v_call: TRBV25-1; cdr3_aa: ASSTAAYGYT
j_call: TRBJ1-2; v_call: TRBV13; cdr3_aa: ASSLGGGQNYGYT
j_call: TRBJ1-5; v_call: TRBV7-9; cdr3_aa: ASSLSAGNNQPQH
j_call: TRBJ1-3; v_call: TRBV7-9; cdr3_aa: ASSHFGNTIY
j_call: TRBJ1-2; v_call: TRBV24-1; cdr3_aa: ATSGMDRADYGYT
j_call: TRBJ2-6; v_call: TRBV2; cdr3_aa: ASSLDSSRANVLT
j_call: TRBJ1-6; v_call: TRBV6-1; cdr3_aa: VSSPDRVVLNSPLH
j_call: TRBJ2-3; v_call: TRBV12-3/TRBV12-4; cdr3_aa: ASSPPRAPDTQY
j_call: TRBJ1-1; v_call: TRBV5-1; cdr3_aa: ASSLDSLMNTEAF
j_call: TRBJ2-1; v_call: TRBV12-3/TRBV12-4; cdr3_aa: ASTTARQDYNEQF
j_call: TRBJ1-1; v_call: TRBV5-1; cdr3_aa: ASGEGAQRDTEAF
j_call: TRBJ1-2; v_call: TRBV7-6; cdr3_aa: ASSTGQAQKGYT
j_call: TRBJ1-2; v_call: TRBV12-3/TRBV12-4; cdr3_aa: ASSHQRVYGYT
j_call: TRBJ1-1; v_call: TRBV4-3; cdr3_aa: ASSQVGKRALNTEAF
j_call: TRBJ1-5; v_call: TRBV12-3/TRBV12-4; cdr3_aa: ASSLAGDRGNQPQH
j_call: TRBJ1-2; v_call: TRBV6-5; cdr3_aa: ASSMPGTGGGYGYT
j_call: TRBJ1-5; v_call: TRBV20-1; cdr3_aa: SAQAGNHQPQH
j_call: TRBJ1-2; v_call: TRBV28; cdr3_aa: ASSAGGIRYGYT
j_call: TRBJ2-3; v_call: TRBV10-3; cdr3_aa: AISESGTGRDTQY
j_call: TRBJ1-2; v_call: TRBV21-1; cdr3_aa: ATYYGYT